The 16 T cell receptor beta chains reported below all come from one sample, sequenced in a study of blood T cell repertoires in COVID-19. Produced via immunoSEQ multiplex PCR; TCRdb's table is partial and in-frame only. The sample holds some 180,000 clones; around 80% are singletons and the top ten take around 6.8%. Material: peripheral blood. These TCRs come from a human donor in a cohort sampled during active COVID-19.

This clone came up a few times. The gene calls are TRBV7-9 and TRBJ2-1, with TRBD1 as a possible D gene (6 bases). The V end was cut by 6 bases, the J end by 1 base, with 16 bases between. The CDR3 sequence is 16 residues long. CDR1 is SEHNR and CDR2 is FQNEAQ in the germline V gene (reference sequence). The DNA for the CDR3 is TGTGCCAGCAGACCTACAGGGAGCAGGTCCTACAATGAGCAGTTCTTC. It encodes CASRPTGSRSYNEQFF.

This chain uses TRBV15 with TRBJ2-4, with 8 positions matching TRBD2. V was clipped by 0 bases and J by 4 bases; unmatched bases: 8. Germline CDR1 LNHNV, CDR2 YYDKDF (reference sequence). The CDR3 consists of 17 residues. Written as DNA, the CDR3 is TGTGCCACCAGCAGAGATCATAGCGGGGAATCAAAAAACATTCAGTACTTC. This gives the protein CATSRDHSGESKNIQYF.

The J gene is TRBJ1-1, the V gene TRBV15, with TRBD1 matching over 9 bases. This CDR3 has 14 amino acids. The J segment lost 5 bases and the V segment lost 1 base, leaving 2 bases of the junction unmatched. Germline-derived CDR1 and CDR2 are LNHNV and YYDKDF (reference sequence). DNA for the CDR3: TGTGCCACCAGCAGAGCCGACAGGGGGACTGAAGCTTTCTTT. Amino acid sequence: CATSRADRGTEAFF.

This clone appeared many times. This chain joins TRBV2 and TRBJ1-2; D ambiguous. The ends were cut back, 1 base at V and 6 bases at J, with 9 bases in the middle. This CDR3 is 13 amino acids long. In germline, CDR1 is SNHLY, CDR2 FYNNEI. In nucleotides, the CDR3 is TGTGCCAGCAGTGAAGGCTATGACAATGGCTACACCTTC. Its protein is CASSEGYDNGYTF.

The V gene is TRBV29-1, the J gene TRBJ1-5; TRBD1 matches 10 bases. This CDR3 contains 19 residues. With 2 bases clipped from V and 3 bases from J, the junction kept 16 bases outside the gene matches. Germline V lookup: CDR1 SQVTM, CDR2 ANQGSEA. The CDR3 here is CSVEINATGGSLVNQPQHF. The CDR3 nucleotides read TGCAGCGTTGAAATCAATGCGACAGGGGGCTCCCTCGTCAATCAGCCCCAGCATTTT.

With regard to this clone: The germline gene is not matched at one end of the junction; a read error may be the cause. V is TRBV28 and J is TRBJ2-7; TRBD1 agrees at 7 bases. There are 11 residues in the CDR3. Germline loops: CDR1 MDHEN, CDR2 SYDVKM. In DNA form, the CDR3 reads TGTGCCAGCAGGCAGAGCGACAGGGCCCACTTC. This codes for CASRQSDRAHF.

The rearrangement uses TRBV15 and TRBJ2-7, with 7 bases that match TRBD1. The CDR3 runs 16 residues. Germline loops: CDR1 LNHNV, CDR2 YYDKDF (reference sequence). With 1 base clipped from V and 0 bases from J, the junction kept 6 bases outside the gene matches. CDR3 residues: CATSRGGTESSYEQYF. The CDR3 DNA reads TGTGCCACCAGCAGAGGGGGGACAGAGAGCTCCTACGAGCAGTACTTC.

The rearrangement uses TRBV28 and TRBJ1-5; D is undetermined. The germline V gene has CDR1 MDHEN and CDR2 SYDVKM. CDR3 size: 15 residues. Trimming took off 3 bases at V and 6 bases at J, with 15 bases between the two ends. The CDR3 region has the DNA TGTGCCAGCAGTTTGCGTAGGGAGCGGAGTCAGCCCCAGCATTTT. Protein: CASSLRRERSQPQHF.

The CDR3 sequence is CASSYGGHPYEQYF. The CDR3, as DNA: TGTGCCAGCAGTTATGGGGGCCATCCCTACGAGCAGTACTTC. J is TRBJ2-7 and V is TRBV6-6; weak D call: TRBD1 (6 bases). Germline assignment: CDR1 MNHNY and CDR2 SVGAGI (reference sequence). The CDR3 totals 14 residues. Trimming took off 3 bases at V and 2 bases at J, with 11 bases between the two ends.

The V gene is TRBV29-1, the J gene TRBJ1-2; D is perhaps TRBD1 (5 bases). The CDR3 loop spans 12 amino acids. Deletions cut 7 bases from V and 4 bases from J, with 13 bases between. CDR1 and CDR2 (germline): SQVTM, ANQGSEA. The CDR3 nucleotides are TGCAGCGCACAGGACCCTTTCTATGGCTACACCTTC. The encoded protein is CSAQDPFYGYTF.

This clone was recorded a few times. The DNA for the CDR3 is TGTGCCAGCACCCCTAATAGGCCGGGGGACTATGGCTACACCTTC. It codes for CASTPNRPGDYGYTF. The chain is built from TRBV27 and TRBJ1-2, with a possible D match to TRBD1 (5 bases). This CDR3 is built from 15 residues. CDR1 and CDR2 from the germline V gene are MNHEY and SMNVEV (reference sequence). The V gene lost 7 bases and the J gene lost 3 bases, with 18 bases spanning the gap.

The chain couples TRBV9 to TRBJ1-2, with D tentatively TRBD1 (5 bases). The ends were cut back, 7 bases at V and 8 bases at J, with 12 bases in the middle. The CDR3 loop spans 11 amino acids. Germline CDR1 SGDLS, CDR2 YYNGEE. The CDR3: CASGGSRGYTF. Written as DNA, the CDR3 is TGTGCCAGCGGGGGGTCGCGGGGCTACACCTTC.

For the CDR3, the DNA is TGCGCCAGCAGTCCCGGGACGCTGGGGGGAGAGACCCAGTACTTC. Its translation is CASSPGTLGGETQYF. The genes are TRBV10-1 and TRBJ2-5, with a tentative D call TRBD2 (6 bases). The V end lost 5 bases, the J end lost 4 bases, and 17 bases lay between the germline ends. The germline gives CDR1 WNHNN, CDR2 SYGVQD (reference sequence). This CDR3 has 15 amino acids.

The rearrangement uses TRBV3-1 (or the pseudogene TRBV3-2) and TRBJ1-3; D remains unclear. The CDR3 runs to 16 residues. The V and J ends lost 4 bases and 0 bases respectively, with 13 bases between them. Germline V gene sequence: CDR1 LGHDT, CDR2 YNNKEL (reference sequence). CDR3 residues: CASSPGPGVSGNTIYF. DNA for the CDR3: TGTGCCAGCAGCCCCGGGCCCGGGGTCTCTGGAAACACCATATATTTT.

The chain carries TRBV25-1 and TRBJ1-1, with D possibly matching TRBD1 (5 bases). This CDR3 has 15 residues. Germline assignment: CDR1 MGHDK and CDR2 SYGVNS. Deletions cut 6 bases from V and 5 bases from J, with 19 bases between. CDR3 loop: CASSEGRLEGTEAFF. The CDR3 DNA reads TGTGCCAGCAGCGAAGGGCGCCTGGAGGGGACTGAAGCTTTCTTT.

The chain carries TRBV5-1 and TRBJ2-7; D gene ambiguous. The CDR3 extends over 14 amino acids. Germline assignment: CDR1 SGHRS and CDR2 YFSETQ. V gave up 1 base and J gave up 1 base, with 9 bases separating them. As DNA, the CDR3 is TGCGCCAGCAGCTTGAGACTCAGTTCCTACGAGCAGTACTTC. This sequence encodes CASSLRLSSYEQYF.